Listed here is a single T cell receptor (beta chain). The junction departs from germline at one end; a sequencing error may be responsible. The data belong to a study of blood T cell repertoires in COVID-19. Background on the study: Sites across the United States, Italy and Spain contributed samples from acute and convalescent COVID-19.

Original data processing: Reference gene primer amplification gave nucleated cell count estimates. Measured with immunoSEQ multiplex PCR; TCRdb has only the in-frame clones, and not every one. D and trimming were read from the DNA, whereas the V and J calls and clone size are those reported in that table. The sample includes a few hundred thousand clones, approximately 89% of them seen just once. The CDR3 loop spans 13 amino acids. The germline CDR1 and CDR2 sequences are MNHEY and SVGAGI. Participants' reported clinical history set cohort assignment. Participants classified as exposed had met a COVID-19 case within 2 weeks before study entry.

Specimen: PBMCs or T cells enriched from blood (not recorded which). The TCR originated in a woman between 50 and 59 years old who had been exposed to COVID-19. This chain uses TRBV6-5 with TRBJ1-2; possible D gene TRBD1, 6 bases. CDR3 protein: CASTNNDAGARHF. The CDR3 DNA reads as TGTGCCAGCACTAATAACGATGCAGGGGCGCGACACTTC.